The 23 T cell receptor beta chains listed next were all sequenced from one sample in a study of cytomegalovirus exposure and HLA in healthy donors. Primers for the PCR totalled 60 Vbeta and 13 Jbeta. TCRdb's table, derived via immunoSEQ multiplex PCR, lists solely in-frame clones and lacks some. The sample yields about 130,000 clones, 70% to 80% seen once. The sample comprised PBMCs. Receptors were obtained from a man aged 40-55 years in good health and CMV-seronegative.

This chain uses TRBV7-9 with TRBJ1-5; D gene uncertain. The CDR3 is 14 amino acids. Germline CDR1 and CDR2: SEHNR and FQNEAQ (reference sequence). Trimming took off 4 bases at V and 1 base at J, with 8 bases between the two ends. The CDR3 loop is CASSSGLSNQPQHF. The CDR3 nucleotides are TGTGCCAGCAGCTCGGGGTTGAGCAATCAGCCCCAGCATTTT.

The chain links TRBV2 to TRBJ2-7, with TRBD1 as a possible D gene (5 bases). Looked up from germline, CDR1 is SNHLY and CDR2 is FYNNEI. V was clipped by 5 bases and J by 0 bases, with 11 bases between them. The CDR3 totals 14 residues. DNA of the CDR3: TGTGCCAGCAGTCCAAACAGGCCCTCCTACGAGCAGTACTTC. Its translation is CASSPNRPSYEQYF.

CDR3 region: CASTPGQGIGHEQYF. CDR3 nucleotide sequence: TGTGCCAGCACACCGGGACAGGGGATCGGCCACGAGCAGTACTTC. The chain links TRBV28 to TRBJ2-7; TRBD1 aligns across 10 bases. Germline CDR1 is MDHEN and CDR2 is SYDVKM. The CDR3 is 15 residues long. With 7 bases clipped from V and 5 bases from J, the junction kept 11 bases outside the gene matches.

The chain employs TRBV6-1 and TRBJ2-7; possible D gene TRBD2, 7 bases. The CDR3 spans 15 residues. V lost 10 bases and J lost 2, with 21 bases in between. Germline V gives CDR1 MNHNS, CDR2 SASEGT. The CDR3 nucleotides read TGTGCCACTCTCCGGGGGCTAGCGGAAACCTACGAGCAGTACTTC. Encoded protein: CATLRGLAETYEQYF.

The chain combines TRBV6-5 with TRBJ2-2; 7 bases line up with TRBD2. Germline V gene lookup returns CDR1 MNHEY and CDR2 SVGAGI. CDR3 length: 14 amino acids. The ends lost 6 bases at V and 3 bases at J; junction bases unmatched: 4. In DNA form, the CDR3 reads TGTGCCAGCAGAAGGACTAGAGACACCGGGGAGCTGTTTTTT. Translated: CASRRTRDTGELFF.

V usage is TRBV4-3 and J usage is TRBJ2-1; D uncertain. The V end was cut by 0 bases, the J end by 8 bases, with 11 bases between. The CDR3 length is 14 residues. Germline V CDR1 and CDR2: LGHNA, YSLEER. In nucleotides, the CDR3 is TGCGCCAGCAGCCAAGATCGGTCGGTGGATGAGCAGTTCTTC. It specifies CASSQDRSVDEQFF.

The J gene is TRBJ2-2, the V gene TRBV7-9; D is uncertain. V dropped 4 bases and J dropped 1 base, with 7 bases sitting between them. Germline assignment: CDR1 SEHNR and CDR2 FQNEAQ (reference sequence). This CDR3 spans 14 amino acids. The CDR3: CASSSTWNTGELFF. The CDR3 region has the DNA TGTGCCAGCAGCTCGACATGGAACACCGGGGAGCTGTTTTTT.

This chain uses TRBV19 with TRBJ1-1, with no clear D. Germline V CDR1 and CDR2: LNHDA, SQIVND (reference sequence). CDR3 length: 13 residues. The V and J ends lost 5 bases and 1 base respectively, with 8 bases between them. The CDR3 bases are TGTGCCAGTAGTCGTACAGCGAACACTGAAGCTTTCTTT. It codes for CASSRTANTEAFF.

V usage is TRBV7-6 and J usage is TRBJ2-3; 12 bases agree with TRBD2. This CDR3 is built from 16 residues. The ends lost 0 bases at V and 4 bases at J; junction bases unmatched: 2. Germline V gene lookup returns CDR1 SGHVS and CDR2 FNYEAQ. This chain's CDR3 is CASSLAPSGGADTQYF. In DNA form, the CDR3 reads TGTGCCAGCAGCTTAGCCCCTAGCGGGGGGGCAGATACGCAGTATTTT.

The chain has TRBV5-4 and TRBJ1-2; D is undetermined. From germline, CDR1 is SGHNT and CDR2 YYREEE (reference sequence). This CDR3 is 13 amino acids long. The CDR3 bases are TGTGCTAGCCGTAGGAGATCCCACTATGGCTACACCTTC. It translates to CASRRRSHYGYTF.

The chain employs TRBV19 and TRBJ2-1; TRBD2 agrees at 8 bases. J gave up 7 bases and V 1 base, and 6 bases lay outside the gene matches. CDR3 length: 15 residues. CDR1 is LNHDA, CDR2 SQIVND, per germline (reference sequence). The CDR3 protein is CASSIGRGERNEQFF. The CDR3 DNA reads as TGTGCCAGTAGTATAGGGCGGGGGGAGAGGAATGAGCAGTTCTTC.

This clone appeared a few times. The gene calls are TRBV9 and TRBJ1-1, with D uncertain. The CDR3 sequence is 12 residues long. Trimming shortened V by 3 bases and J by 6 bases, and 9 bases separated the two germline ends. Germline assignment: CDR1 SGDLS and CDR2 YYNGEE. As DNA, the CDR3 is TGTGCCAGCAGCGGAGGAGGAGCTGAAGCTTTCTTT. Translating it yields CASSGGGAEAFF.

This clone occurred a few times. The genes are TRBV27 and TRBJ1-4; D gene uncertain. V lost 6 bases to trimming and J lost 12 bases, with 17 bases between them. CDR3 length: 13 amino acids. The V gene's germline CDR1 is MNHEY and CDR2 SMNVEV (reference sequence). CDR3 protein: CASSAGRYPELFF. The CDR3 nucleotides read TGTGCCAGCAGCGCAGGCCGCTATCCGGAACTGTTTTTT.

This chain links TRBV4-2 with TRBJ2-5, with D possibly being TRBD1 (5 bases). V shed 1 base and J shed 5 bases, with 8 bases lying between them. This CDR3 contains 13 residues. Germline V gives CDR1 LGHNA, CDR2 YNFKEQ. In nucleotides, the CDR3 is TGTGCCAGCAGCCAAGGACAGATTGAGACCCAGTACTTC. This codes for CASSQGQIETQYF.

The J gene is TRBJ2-1, the V gene TRBV28, with 10 bases matching TRBD2. Trimming removed 8 bases from V and 7 bases from J; junction bases left unmatched: 8. The CDR3 has 14 amino acids. Per germline, CDR1 MDHEN and CDR2 SYDVKM. CDR3 in amino acids: CASSSGGVQNEQFF. The CDR3 nucleotides read TGTGCCAGCTCAAGCGGGGGGGTACAAAATGAGCAGTTCTTC. Full variable domain (missing parts from reference TRBV28 and TRBJ2-1): DVKVTQSSRYLVKRTGEKVFLECVQDMDHENMFWYRQDPGLGLRLIYFSYDVKMKEKGDIPEGYSVSREKKERFSLILESASTNQTSMYLCASSSGGVQNEQFFGPGTRLTVL.

CDR3 residues: CASSQGTSPTLYGYTF. CDR3 nucleotide sequence: TGCGCCAGCAGCCAAGGGACATCCCCAACGCTCTATGGCTACACCTTC. The rearrangement joins TRBV4-3 to TRBJ1-2, with D possibly TRBD1 on 5 matching bases. The germline V gene has CDR1 LGHNA and CDR2 YSLEER. The length of the CDR3 is 16 residues. Between the trimmed V and J ends, which lost 1 base and 4 bases, there was a span of 16 bases.

J is TRBJ1-2 and V is TRBV7-9, with TRBD1 matching 7 bases. Germline CDR1 reads SEHNR; CDR2 reads FQNEAQ (reference sequence). The CDR3 runs to 13 residues. J gave up 8 bases and V 5 bases, and 8 bases lay outside the gene matches. Here the CDR3 reads CASSGRQGRGYTF. CDR3 DNA: TGTGCCAGCAGCGGGAGACAGGGCCGGGGCTACACCTTC.

Written as DNA, the CDR3 is TGCGCCAGCAGCCTTAAGACGGGTCCTGAAAAACTGTTTTTT. This translates into CASSLKTGPEKLFF. The V gene is TRBV5-1, the J gene TRBJ1-4, with no clear D. V lost 4 bases and J 7 bases, leaving 14 bases between the germline ends. Germline-derived CDR1 and CDR2 are SGHRS and YFSETQ. This CDR3 contains 14 residues.

This rearrangement joins TRBV5-4 to TRBJ2-3; 9 nucleotides match TRBD1. Germline V gene data show CDR1 as SGHNT and CDR2 as YYREEE (reference sequence). The J segment lost 2 bases and the V segment lost 5 bases, leaving 6 bases of the junction unmatched. This CDR3 has 15 residues. This CDR3 is CASRDRGSYTDTQYF. As DNA, the CDR3 is TGTGCCAGCAGGGACAGGGGAAGTTACACAGATACGCAGTATTTT. Supplemented by reference TRBV5-4 and TRBJ2-3, the full variable domain reads ETGVTQSPTHLIKTRGQQVTLRCSSQSGHNTVSWYQQALGQGPQFIFQYYREEENGRGNFPPRFSGLQFPNYSSELNVNALELDDSALYLCASRDRGSYTDTQYFGPGTRLTVL.

In this sample, this clone turned up once. V usage is TRBV4-3 and J usage is TRBJ2-1; D is possibly TRBD1 (5 bases). Trimming left V 1 base short and J 9 bases short, with 13 bases between. Looked up from germline, CDR1 is LGHNA and CDR2 is YSLEER. The CDR3 loop spans 14 amino acids. The CDR3 region has the DNA TGCGCCAGCAGCCAAGGGATAAGGGGCGGTGAGCAGTTCTTC. Its translation is CASSQGIRGGEQFF.

This clone was detected a few times. This chain uses TRBV6-5 with TRBJ1-1, with D possibly being TRBD1 (5 bases). The CDR3 loop spans 15 amino acids. Trimming shortened V by 0 bases and J by 5 bases, and 13 bases separated the two germline ends. Germline CDR1 MNHEY, CDR2 SVGAGI. CDR3 region: CASSYSPGVWTEAFF. CDR3 sequence (DNA): TGTGCCAGCAGTTACTCCCCGGGGGTGTGGACTGAAGCTTTCTTT.

The V gene is TRBV6-6, the J gene TRBJ2-5; D might be TRBD2 (5 bases). The CDR3 length is 14 residues. The V end was cut by 6 bases, the J end by 5 bases, with 16 bases between. The V gene's germline CDR1 is MNHNY and CDR2 SVGAGI (reference sequence). CDR3 sequence: CASRPRGAGETQYF. CDR3 DNA: TGTGCCAGCAGACCCCGGGGAGCCGGGGAGACCCAGTACTTC.

V usage is TRBV7-3 and J usage is TRBJ1-6, with 8 bases that match TRBD1. Looked up from germline, CDR1 is SGHTA and CDR2 is FQGTGA. This CDR3 has 14 residues. The V gene end was trimmed by 2 bases and the J gene end by 7 bases; junction bases not matched to a gene: 1. As DNA, the CDR3 is TGTGCCAGCAGCTTAGACAGGGGAAATTCACCCCTCCACTTT. As protein: CASSLDRGNSPLHF.